The rows below give T cell receptor beta chains drawn from one sample of a study of graft-versus-host responses after intestinal transplantation. Assay used: immunoSEQ multiplex PCR; TCRdb lists only in-frame clones, some missing. The sample lists thousands of clones, 65% to 80% occurring once. Sequencing used ileum tissue, obtained 105 days after intestinal transplantation. The receptors were gathered from a human patient who received an intestinal transplant, so some T cells may come from the graft donor. Each CDR3 is given with its conserved first and last residue. A D gene is named only where the DNA matches it firmly. Only part of the rows carry a size: once, few, many, or a class if the clone is expanded.

V gene	clone size	J gene	D gene	CDR3 DNA	CDR3 protein
TRBV10-2	NA	TRBJ1-3	TRBD1	TGCGCCAGCAGTGTGGACAGGGTTGGAAACACCATATATTTT	CASSVDRVGNTIYF
TRBV6-5	large	TRBJ2-7	NA	TGTGCCAGCAGTTATCGCGGTCCTCCAACCTACGAGCAGTACTTC	CASSYRGPPTYEQYF
TRBV7-9	NA	TRBJ2-7	TRBD2	TGTGCCAGCAGCTTATTGGAGACTAGCGGGCGGATCTACGAGCAGTACTTC	CASSLLETSGRIYEQYF
TRBV5-4	NA	TRBJ1-3	TRBD1	TGTGCCAGCAGCACCCGGGACAGCTCTGGAAACACCATATATTTT	CASSTRDSSGNTIYF
TRBV5-6	NA	TRBJ2-3	NA	TGTGCCAGCAGCTTGGGTGGCAGATTCACAGATACGCAGTATTTT	CASSLGGRFTDTQYF
TRBV7-2	few	TRBJ2-1	TRBD2	TGTGCCAGCAGCCGTAGCGGGGGTAACAATGAGCAGTTCTTC	CASSRSGGNNEQFF
TRBV25-1	NA	TRBJ2-7	TRBD1	TGTGCCAGCAGTGGGACAGGGGGTGCCCCCCACGAGCAGTACTTC	CASSGTGGAPHEQYF
TRBV10-3	once	TRBJ2-5	NA	TGTGCCATCAGTGAGAAGGGGAGAGGGGAAGAGACCCAGTACTTC	CAISEKGRGEETQYF
TRBV7-9	NA	TRBJ1-2	TRBD1	TGTGCCAGCAGCTTGCGACAGGGGACCTCTAACTATGGCTACACCTTC	CASSLRQGTSNYGYTF
TRBV11-3	NA	TRBJ2-2	TRBD2	TGTGCCAGCAGCCAAGAAAAACCTAGCGGGAGTCCGAGCACCGGGGAGCTGTTTTTT	CASSQEKPSGSPSTGELFF
TRBV6-1	NA	TRBJ2-7	NA	TGTGCCAGTAAAATTAGAGGCAGTTACGAGCAGTACTTC	CASKIRGSYEQYF
TRBV6-1	once	TRBJ1-2	NA	TGTGCCAGCAGTGAAGGGTCCTCGCCTGACGGCTACACCTTC	CASSEGSSPDGYTF
TRBV6-5	NA	TRBJ2-1	NA	TGTGCCAGCAGTCCCCAGATTCCCTCCTACAATGAGCAGTTCTTC	CASSPQIPSYNEQFF
TRBV27	NA	TRBJ2-1	NA	TGTGCCAGCAGTTTGGGCCTTTACAATGAGCAGTTCTTC	CASSLGLYNEQFF
TRBV2	NA	TRBJ2-3	TRBD2	TGTGCCAGCGGGTTGGGTCTGACTAGCGGTCCCACAGATACGCAGTATTTT	CASGLGLTSGPTDTQYF
TRBV9	NA	TRBJ1-5	TRBD1	TGTGCCAGCAGTCCCGCCGGGACAGAAAGGCCCCAGCATTTT	CASSPAGTERPQHF
TRBV6-5	once	TRBJ2-6	NA	TGTGCCAGCAGTTACTCGCCTGGCTCTGGGGCCAACGTCCTGACTTTC	CASSYSPGSGANVLTF
TRBV5-6	NA	TRBJ2-1	TRBD2	TGTGCCAGCAGCTTGCGATTAGCGGGAGGCACCTACAATGAGCAGTTCTTC	CASSLRLAGGTYNEQFF
TRBV7-9	NA	TRBJ1-1	NA	TGTGCCAGCAGCTTAGGCTTCGCGCACACTGAAGCTTTCTTT	CASSLGFAHTEAFF
TRBV19	NA	TRBJ2-7	TRBD1	TGTGCCAGTAGTCCGCGGACAGGGGCGGGTGAGCAGTACTTC	CASSPRTGAGEQYF
TRBV9	NA	TRBJ2-3	NA	TGTGCCAGCAGCGTAGAGGGGGCAGATACGCAGTATTTT	CASSVEGADTQYF
TRBV2	NA	TRBJ2-7	NA	TGTGCCAGTAGGGGCCATTACGAGCAGTACTTC	CASRGHYEQYF
TRBV7-9	NA	TRBJ2-1	NA	TGTGCCAGCAGCTTAGAGCAACAGTTCTTC	CASSLEQQFF
TRBV5-1	NA	TRBJ1-2	NA	TGCGCCAGCAGCTTGGCCTTTAACTATGGCTACACCTTC	CASSLAFNYGYTF
TRBV4-2	NA	TRBJ2-7	TRBD1	TGTGCCAGCAGCCAAGTTGGTCTAGGGGGCACCTACGAGCAGTACTTC	CASSQVGLGGTYEQYF
TRBV7-2	NA	TRBJ1-2	TRBD1	TGTGCCAGCAGCTTAGATCCGGGACAGGGAGACTATGGCTACACCTTC	CASSLDPGQGDYGYTF
TRBV27	NA	TRBJ2-5	TRBD2	TGTGCCAGCAGTTTATCGGTTTATGGCCTAGCGGGAGCCCAAGAGACCCAGTACTTC	CASSLSVYGLAGAQETQYF
TRBV15	few	TRBJ2-3	NA	TGTGCCACCACCATGGGGGGGCCCACAGATACGCAGTATTTT	CATTMGGPTDTQYF
TRBV13	NA	TRBJ1-1	NA	TGTGCCAGCACAGCTATTATTGCCGAAGCTTTCTTT	CASTAIIAEAFF
TRBV7-9	NA	TRBJ2-1	NA	TGTGCCAGCAGCTTAGCCGGCTTAACGGCCAATGAGCAGTTCTTC	CASSLAGLTANEQFF
TRBV2	few	TRBJ2-2	NA	TGTGCCAGCAGGGGGTTTCTCACCGGGGAGCTGTTTTTT	CASRGFLTGELFF
TRBV13	NA	TRBJ2-3	TRBD2	TGTGCCAGCAGCGTAGTTTCAGCGGGAGTAACAGATACGCAGTATTTT	CASSVVSAGVTDTQYF
TRBV11-1	once	TRBJ2-7	NA	TGTGCCAGCAGCCCCCGGGCAGGGTGGCACGAGCAGTACTTC	CASSPRAGWHEQYF
TRBV5-1	few	TRBJ2-7	TRBD2	TGCGCCAGCAGCTTGACTAGCGGGAGCTACGAGCAGTACTTC	CASSLTSGSYEQYF
TRBV13	NA	TRBJ2-5	TRBD2	TGTGCCAGCAGCTTACTAGCGGGAGGGCAAGAGACCCAGTACTTC	CASSLLAGGQETQYF
TRBV6-6	NA	TRBJ2-5	NA	TGTGCCAGCAGTTACTCGGCGGGCGGAGAGACCCAGTACTTC	CASSYSAGGETQYF
TRBV6-6	NA	TRBJ2-2	NA	TGTGCCAGCAGTTACGTATCGGAGGCCGGGGAGCTGTTTTTT	CASSYVSEAGELFF
TRBV4-3	NA	TRBJ2-5	NA	TGCGCCAGCAGCCAAGATTCCCAGGGCGCGGAGACCCAGTACTTC	CASSQDSQGAETQYF
TRBV5-4	NA	TRBJ2-4	NA	TGTGCCAGCAGCTTGGACAGGGCCAAAAACATTCAGTACTTC	CASSLDRAKNIQYF
TRBV6-1	NA	TRBJ2-1	NA	TGTGCCAGCAGTGAGTTAGCCAGAGGCTACAATGAGCAGTTCTTC	CASSELARGYNEQFF
TRBV7-3	NA	TRBJ1-1	NA	TGTGCCAGCAGCCCCAACCGGGACACTGAAGCTTTCTTT	CASSPNRDTEAFF
TRBV4-1	large	TRBJ2-3	TRBD2	TGCGCCAGCAGCCAAGACCGGGGACTAGCGGGAGGGTACGGCACAGATACGCAGTATTTT	CASSQDRGLAGGYGTDTQYF
TRBV6-1	NA	TRBJ2-7	NA	TGTGCCAGCAGTGAAAACGGAGGGGGCGCCTACGAGCAGTACTTC	CASSENGGGAYEQYF
TRBV25-1	large	TRBJ2-2	TRBD2	TGTGCCAGCAGTGTGCTAGCGGGGGCGAACACCGGGGAGCTGTTTTTT	CASSVLAGANTGELFF
TRBV5-1	NA	TRBJ1-2	TRBD1	TGCGCCAGCAGCCCCGGACAGGACGGCAATGGCTACAACTTC	CASSPGQDGNGYNF
TRBV27	NA	TRBJ2-3	TRBD2	TGTGCCAGCAGTTTACTAGCGGGCACAGATACGCAGTATTTT	CASSLLAGTDTQYF
TRBV5-1	NA	TRBJ2-5	NA	TGCGCCAGCAGCTTGGAGTCGGGACAAGAGACCCAGTACTTC	CASSLESGQETQYF
TRBV21-1	NA	TRBJ2-1	NA	TGTGCCAGCAGCAAAACCGGGACAACCTACAATGAGCAGTTCTTC	CASSKTGTTYNEQFF
TRBV29-1	NA	TRBJ1-2	NA	TGCAGCGTCCCAGTAGACCCTAACTATGGCTACACCTTC	CSVPVDPNYGYTF
TRBV6-5	NA	TRBJ1-4	NA	TGTGCCAGCAGTTACGGGACCAAGGTCGAAAAACTGTTTTTT	CASSYGTKVEKLFF
TRBV11-2	NA	TRBJ2-7	TRBD2	TGTGCCAGTCGGGGGGGGTACGAGCAGTACTTC	CASRGGYEQYF
TRBV28	NA	TRBJ2-3	TRBD2	TGTGCCAGCAGTTTGAGGGCGGGAGCTCGGGATACGCAGTATTTT	CASSLRAGARDTQYF
TRBV7-6	NA	TRBJ1-1	NA	TGTGCCAGCAGCTTAGAAGTTTATACTGAAGCTTTCTTT	CASSLEVYTEAFF